A single sample is the source of the 29 T cell receptor beta chains below, sequenced in a study of T cell responses to AZD1222 COVID-19 vaccine. Clones were sequenced by immunoSEQ multiplex PCR, and TCRdb holds only the in-frame ones, with some missing. The sample includes some 100,000 clones, about 87% seen only once; the top ten take about 3%. Specimen: peripheral blood, collected on day 0 of AZD1222 vaccination. The receptor set was obtained from an adult in good health.

The CDR3 DNA follows: TGTGCCAGCAGTTCCCTTCGGAGGGGGATCTCCTACGAGCAGTACTTC. This sequence encodes CASSSLRRGISYEQYF. The rearrangement uses TRBV27 and TRBJ2-7; TRBD1 or TRBD2 may be the D gene (6 bases each). Trimming shortened V by 4 bases and J by 0 bases, and 16 bases separated the two germline ends. Germline lookup yields CDR1 MNHEY and CDR2 SMNVEV (reference sequence). The length of the CDR3 is 16 residues.

The gene calls are TRBV5-1 and TRBJ2-5; 7 nucleotides agree with TRBD1. From germline, CDR1 is SGHRS and CDR2 YFSETQ. Trimming removed 3 bases from V and 3 bases from J; junction bases left unmatched: 2. CDR3 size: 13 residues. CDR3 coding DNA: TGCGCCAGCAGCTGGGACAGAGAAGAGACCCAGTACTTC. This gives the protein CASSWDREETQYF.

This clone has a single count. The rearrangement uses TRBV6-2 or TRBV6-3 and TRBJ1-1; D gene uncertain. This CDR3 has 13 residues. CDR1 is MNHEY and CDR2 is SVGEGT in the germline V gene. Deletions cut 3 bases from V and 7 bases from J, with 12 bases between. CDR3 nucleotide sequence: TGTGCCAGCAGTTATTCCCAGCGTCGTGAAGCTTTCTTT. It specifies CASSYSQRREAFF.

This clone was seen repeatedly, ten times or more. The gene calls are TRBV7-2 and TRBJ2-3; D unresolved. Germline CDR1 SGHTA, CDR2 FQGNSA. This CDR3 region has 12 residues. V gave up 1 base and J gave up 4 bases, with 3 bases separating them. This CDR3 reads CASSLGADTQYF. CDR3 DNA sequence: TGTGCCAGCAGCTTAGGGGCAGATACGCAGTATTTT.

The CDR3 reads CASSLRLGQSYGYTF. The CDR3 DNA reads as TGTGCCAGTAGCCTCCGGCTGGGACAGTCCTATGGCTACACCTTC. V and J are TRBV19 and TRBJ1-2, with 7 bases that match TRBD1. Per the germline V gene, CDR1 is LNHDA and CDR2 is SQIVND (reference sequence). J lost 4 bases, V lost 6 bases, and 11 bases had no gene match. The CDR3 spans 15 residues.

This chain connects TRBV7-9 to TRBJ1-2; the match to TRBD1 covers 7 bases. J gave up 2 bases and V 5 bases, and 5 bases lay outside the gene matches. This CDR3 has 14 residues. Per germline, CDR1 SEHNR and CDR2 FQNEAQ (reference sequence). The CDR3 spells CASSQLTGNYGYTF. DNA of the CDR3: TGTGCCAGCAGCCAGCTGACAGGGAACTATGGCTACACCTTC.

This clone was observed once. The chain links TRBV15 to TRBJ2-7; 8 bases match TRBD1. The CDR3 spans 15 residues. Germline V gene lookup returns CDR1 LNHNV and CDR2 YYDKDF (reference sequence). V dropped 0 bases and J dropped 2; count of bases not matched to a gene: 3. CDR3 bases: TGTGCCACCAGCAGAGAGATGGACAGGGCCTACGAGCAGTACTTC. This encodes CATSREMDRAYEQYF. Full variable domain (outside the CDR3, taken from reference TRBV15 and TRBJ2-7): DAMVIQNPRYQVTQFGKPVTLSCSQTLNHNVMYWYQQKSSQAPKLLFHYYDKDFNNEADTPDNFQSRRPNTSFCFLDIRSPGLGDTAMYLCATSREMDRAYEQYFGPGTRLTVT.

This clone was counted a few times. This chain links TRBV6-5 with TRBJ1-1; weak D call: TRBD1 (5 bases). The V gene's germline CDR1 is MNHEY and CDR2 SVGAGI. The V end lost 5 bases, the J end lost 7 bases, and 17 bases lay between the germline ends. CDR3 length equals 14 residues. CDR3 in DNA: TGTGCCAGCAGTAGCGGGGGGACTGCAGGTGAAGCTTTCTTT. Translated, it gives CASSSGGTAGEAFF.

The rearrangement joins TRBV18 to TRBJ1-5; tentative D call: TRBD1 (5 bases). The CDR3 sequence is 14 residues long. Per the germline V gene, CDR1 is KGHSH and CDR2 is LQKENI. V was clipped by 3 bases and J by 0 bases, with 6 bases between them. DNA of the CDR3: TGTGCCAGCTCACCTCAGGGTAGCAATCAGCCCCAGCATTTT. Residues: CASSPQGSNQPQHF.

The V and J genes are TRBV6-6 and TRBJ1-5, with D perhaps TRBD1 (6 bases). Germline CDR1 is MNHNY and CDR2 is SVGAGI (reference sequence). The V and J ends lost 5 bases and 5 bases respectively, with 13 bases between them. This CDR3 comprises 14 residues. The CDR3, as DNA: TGTGCCAGCAGTCTACAGGGCCCCCATCAGCCCCAGCATTTT. Amino acid sequence: CASSLQGPHQPQHF.

The chain is built from TRBV12-3 or TRBV12-4 and TRBJ1-2; D gene ambiguous. Trimming pared 0 bases from V and 13 bases from J, leaving 15 bases between. This CDR3 has 13 amino acids. In nucleotides, the CDR3 is TGTGCCAGCAGTTTAGCCTCAAACACCCTGCTCACCTTC. This sequence encodes CASSLASNTLLTF.

The chain combines TRBV5-1 with TRBJ1-5; a possible D gene is TRBD1 (5 bases). The V gene's germline CDR1 is SGHRS and CDR2 YFSETQ. Trimming removed 0 bases at V and 4 bases at J, with 17 bases between. The CDR3 spans 17 residues. The CDR3 is CASSLGYQGLGNQPQHF. CDR3 nucleotides: TGCGCCAGCAGCTTGGGATACCAGGGATTAGGTAATCAGCCCCAGCATTTT.

A single count supports this clone. The rearrangement links TRBV9 to TRBJ1-3; weak D call: TRBD1 (5 bases). The V end was cut by 4 bases, the J end by 4 bases, with 18 bases between. The V gene's germline CDR1 is SGDLS and CDR2 YYNGEE. The CDR3 has 16 residues. CDR3 protein: CASSLDSPSLGNTIYF. Here the CDR3 DNA reads TGTGCCAGCAGCCTCGACAGTCCCAGTTTGGGAAACACCATATATTTT.

The genes are TRBV7-3 and TRBJ2-1, with TRBD2 identical over 10 bases. The CDR3 length is 14 residues. The V and J ends lost 4 bases and 6 bases, in that order; junction bases with no gene match: 3. CDR1 and CDR2 (germline): SGHTA, FQGTGA. For the CDR3, the DNA is TGTGCCAGCAGCTCGCGGACTAGCGGCAATGAGCAGTTCTTC. It is translated as CASSSRTSGNEQFF.

The chain recombines TRBV7-2 with TRBJ1-2; D not resolved. Germline assignment: CDR1 SGHTA and CDR2 FQGNSA. V lost 0 bases, J lost 8 bases, and 16 bases lay in between. CDR3 length: 15 residues. CDR3: CASSLAAGPVEGYTF. The CDR3 nucleotides read TGTGCCAGCAGCTTAGCCGCTGGGCCAGTCGAGGGCTACACCTTC.

This chain joins TRBV29-1 and TRBJ1-2; D may be TRBD1 (6 bases). CDR1 SQVTM and CDR2 ANQGSEA come from the germline V gene. V was shortened by 4 bases and J by 1 base, with 16 bases between the two germline ends. The CDR3 loop spans 15 amino acids. The CDR3 bases are TGCAGCGTTGTTGCAGGGGCTGGTGGTAACTATGGCTACACCTTC. This gives the protein CSVVAGAGGNYGYTF. The variable domain in full, with the rest retrieved from reference TRBV29-1 and TRBJ1-2, is SAVISQKPSRDICQRGTSLTIQCQVDSQVTMMFWYRQQPGQSLTLIATANQGSEATYESGFVIDKFPISRPNLTFSTLTVSNMSPEDSSIYLCSVVAGAGGNYGYTFGSGTRLTVV.

For the CDR3, the DNA is TGTGCCAGCAGTCCAGGGGGAGCCATCCTCCCTTACACCTTC. Its protein is CASSPGGAILPYTF. J is TRBJ1-2 and V is TRBV7-9; 7 bases are a match to TRBD1. Germline CDR1 is SEHNR and CDR2 is FQNEAQ (reference sequence). The V gene end was trimmed by 6 bases and the J gene end by 11 bases; junction bases not matched to a gene: 15. CDR3 length equals 14 residues.

The J gene is TRBJ2-3, the V gene TRBV7-3; D possibly corresponds to TRBD2 (6 bases). Trimming removed 2 bases at V and 5 bases at J, with 14 bases between. Per germline, CDR1 SGHTA and CDR2 FQGTGA. CDR3 length equals 15 residues. CDR3 region: CASSLSIGGVDTQYF. In DNA form, the CDR3 reads TGTGCCAGCAGCTTATCCATCGGGGGTGTAGATACGCAGTATTTT.

This clone was observed a single time. The chain combines TRBV30 with TRBJ1-2; D not certain. V lost 1 base and J 8 bases, leaving 17 bases between the germline ends. This CDR3 spans 14 amino acids. Germline V gives CDR1 GTSNPN, CDR2 SVGIG (reference sequence). The CDR3 spells CAWSAESIRRGYTF. The CDR3 DNA follows: TGTGCCTGGAGTGCTGAATCAATTCGAAGAGGCTACACCTTC.

The rearrangement joins TRBV19 to TRBJ1-6; TRBD1 aligns across 8 bases. The trim removed 4 bases at V and 5 bases at J, leaving 7 bases unmatched. Germline V gene lookup returns CDR1 LNHDA and CDR2 SQIVND (reference sequence). This CDR3 contains 16 residues. CDR3 region: CASSTFPGQDNSPLHF. In nucleotides, the CDR3 is TGTGCCAGTAGTACCTTCCCGGGACAGGATAATTCACCCCTCCACTTT.

This clone was seen a handful of times. The rearrangement links TRBV9 to TRBJ2-3, with 12 bases that match TRBD2. Germline V CDR1 and CDR2: SGDLS, YYNGEE. The V gene end was trimmed by 5 bases and the J gene end by 6 bases; junction bases not matched to a gene: 10. This CDR3 is built from 16 residues. The CDR3 coding sequence is TGTGCCAGCAGTTACGGACTAGCGGGGCCTCGGGATACGCAGTATTTT. Translated: CASSYGLAGPRDTQYF.

CDR3 sequence (DNA): TGTGCCAGCAGCCCCTTACGACAGGGGGGTGAGCAGTTCTTC. It codes for CASSPLRQGGEQFF. This sequence joins TRBV3-1 (or the pseudogene TRBV3-2) and TRBJ2-1; 9 nucleotides agree with TRBD1. This CDR3 has 14 amino acids. V shed 4 bases, J shed 9 bases, and the junction held 7 bases outside the gene matches. The germline gives CDR1 LGHDT, CDR2 YNNKEL (reference sequence).

The chain couples TRBV27 to TRBJ1-4; TRBD1 agrees at 7 bases. V gave up 5 bases and J gave up 1 base; unmatched junction bases: 4. Germline CDR1 MNHEY, CDR2 SMNVEV (reference sequence). This CDR3 has 15 amino acids. The chain's CDR3 is CASSRRQGTNEKLFF. CDR3 nucleotides: TGTGCCAGCAGTCGGCGACAGGGAACTAATGAAAAACTGTTTTTT.

This clone was seen just once. The V call is TRBV6-1, the J call TRBJ1-1, with 8 nucleotides matching TRBD1. The CDR3 has 15 amino acids. V lost 2 bases and J lost 7; bases outside the gene matches: 9. Germline V gives CDR1 MNHNS, CDR2 SASEGT. The CDR3 sequence: CASSEQTGAGHEAFF. In DNA, the CDR3 is TGTGCCAGCAGTGAACAGACAGGGGCGGGTCATGAAGCTTTCTTT.

J is TRBJ2-7 and V is TRBV5-4, with 13 bases that match TRBD2. The V gene end was trimmed by 4 bases and the J gene end by 5 bases; junction bases not matched to a gene: 3. In germline, CDR1 is SGHNT, CDR2 YYREEE (reference sequence). This CDR3 contains 14 residues. The CDR3 loop is CASSPGLAGDEQYF. CDR3 bases: TGTGCCAGCAGCCCCGGACTAGCGGGGGACGAGCAGTACTTC.

V and J are TRBV10-3 and TRBJ2-3, with D maybe TRBD2 (6 bases). This CDR3 region has 14 residues. Germline CDR1 is ENHRY and CDR2 is SYGVKD. The V gene lost 4 bases and the J gene lost 0 bases, with 8 bases spanning the gap. CDR3 nucleotide sequence: TGTGCCATCAGTGGTGGGACTAGCACAGATACGCAGTATTTT. Translated, it gives CAISGGTSTDTQYF.

This chain uses TRBV5-4 with TRBJ2-7; 13 bases align to TRBD2. Trimming at V came to 4 bases and at J to 4 bases, leaving 8 bases not matched to a gene. Germline V gives CDR1 SGHNT, CDR2 YYREEE (reference sequence). The length of the CDR3 is 16 residues. DNA of the CDR3: TGTGCCAGCAGCCGATCCCCGGGACTAGCGGGGTACGAGCAGTACTTC. It encodes CASSRSPGLAGYEQYF.

J is TRBJ1-1 and V is TRBV28; D unresolved. Per the germline V gene, CDR1 is MDHEN and CDR2 is SYDVKM. The CDR3 has 15 residues. V lost 6 bases and J lost 4, with 18 bases in between. The CDR3 bases are TGTGCCAGCAGCCCTTCGCCGGGAGAGAGCACTGAAGCTTTCTTT. Protein product: CASSPSPGESTEAFF.

The J gene is TRBJ1-2, the V gene TRBV27, with a possible D match to TRBD1 (5 bases). Germline V gene lookup returns CDR1 MNHEY and CDR2 SMNVEV (reference sequence). V was pared by 0 bases and J by 0 bases, with 11 bases between. CDR3 size: 16 residues. CDR3 DNA sequence: TGTGCCAGCAGTTTATCAGCAGGGTTACCTAACTATGGCTACACCTTC. Amino acid sequence: CASSLSAGLPNYGYTF.